This T cell receptor beta chain was obtained from a study of beta chain features in type 1 diabetes (dated 2018 in TCRdb). With respect to the entire study: Mean age, gender distribution, total cell number and subset yield did not differ between patients and healthy donors. A total of around 110,000,000 sorted cells were examined across all samples, and RNA yield correlated strongly with the number of cells per subset. The study compared the TCRB repertoires of sorted circulating CD4+ T cell subsets in recently diagnosed type 1 diabetes patients with those in matched healthy donors. Regulatory and stem cell-like memory subsets were isolated from only 8 patients and roughly eight healthy donors, whereas naive and central memory subsets came from all 28 donors. Points the paper makes about the study in general: Fewer insertions and more nucleotide deletions at VDJ recombination sites were observed in patients with type 1 diabetes, implying thymic rearrangement abnormalities. Naive, central memory and regulatory TCRB repertoires appeared to be more similar among patients than among healthy donors. Because cDNA rather than genomic DNA was sequenced, highly expressing activated cells could have been over-represented, although no difference in activation and CD3 levels was found between groups. Shorter templates might have been favored by PCR, but patient and control samples were amplified and corrected together, so both groups would have been affected equally by any skew. In all four CD4+ subsets, TCRB CDR3 length was moderately but significantly shorter in type 1 diabetes patients. Because small numbers of individuals were included in the HLA sub-analyses, any influence of HLA type on TCRB rearrangement was left unresolved.

The CDR3 spans 13 residues, from the cysteine through the phenylalanine. The sequence is cut down to CDR3 DNA, 39 bases in frame from base 1. V sheds 4 bases and J sheds 2 bases, leaving 11 bases between their ends. The germline V gene supplies CDR1 SQVTM and CDR2 ANQGSEA. There are a few counts of this clone. Its antigen is still unknown. No base quality values were provided; no much bigger clone lies one nucleotide off. Each donor gave one peripheral blood draw, averaging approximately 120 mL, which was collected into heparinised tubes. A BD FACSAria II and a panel including CD45RO, CCR7, CD25, CD127, CD95 and CD27 were used to sort naive, central memory, regulatory and stem cell-like memory CD4+ T cells. All sorted populations exceeded 95% purity. Right away, PBMCs were isolated by Lymphoprep density gradient centrifugation and were stained directly, with no culture step. So that batch effects would be minimized, each experiment stained and sorted samples in pairs, pairing one healthy donor with one patient.

All of the isolated RNA was reverse transcribed with the High Capacity cDNA Reverse Transcription Kit, so expressed TCRB transcripts were sequenced. Deep immunoSEQ sequencing was applied to naive, central memory and regulatory T cell samples, giving an average of about 3.8 million total reads per sample. Sorted cells were lysed in RLT buffer, and RNA was extracted using DNase-treated RNeasy Micro or Mini kits according to cell number. To prevent cross-contamination, each cell subset was processed individually, whereas patient and healthy donor samples were processed jointly. TCRB sequences were amplified from cDNA with the immunoSEQ multiplex PCR, producing 87-bp fragments spanning the CDR3 region. Sequencing of the amplicons was performed on the Illumina HiSeq platform. Per the authors' processing: PCR bias was corrected computationally using synthetic template baselines, and reads within Hamming distance 2 were collapsed, with unmergeable singletons discarded. Reads were aligned against IMGT so that V, D and J genes, CDR3 length and insertions or deletions at six rearrangement sites could be assigned. Within each subset, clonotype counts were normalized to sorted cell number, after which true diversity and Gini coefficients were computed with the tcR R package. The overlap coefficient, calculated on TCRB nucleotide sequences, was used to quantify repertoire sharing. As a proxy for the pre-selection repertoire, out-of-frame TCRB sequences from naive cells were analyzed. TCRdb took over this immuneACCESS table, retaining in-frame rearrangements with V and J assigned. Such tables are incomplete; in checked studies, under half of the missing clones stem from an unresolved V gene, and the remainder is unexplained. Clone size and V and J calls were adopted from that table, with D and trimming inferred from the DNA. This sample gives under 450,000 clones in total; about 14% of them show up just once. The biggest ten clones account for about 0.019% of the sample.

The sequence is built from TRBV29-1 and TRBJ2-5; perhaps TRBD1 is the D gene, with 6 bases matching. This receptor was obtained from a woman younger than 30 in good health. Source material: naive CD4+ T cells from blood. This specimen's cell subset or site label, interpreted: true naive CD4+ T cells. The DNA sequence is given as TGCAGCGTTGCGGGACACTTTCAAGAGACCCAGTACTTC. Its translation is CSVAGHFQETQYF.